This entry lists 31 T cell receptor beta chains sequenced from one sample in a study of shared clonotypes between healthy human individuals. Clones were read by immunoSEQ multiplex PCR, and TCRdb kept only the in-frame ones, dropping some. The sample has 400,000 to 600,000 clones; about four fifths are singletons. Sequenced input: PBMCs. These receptor sequences come from a middle-aged woman in good health. Some clones in this sample may be carry-over from other donors' samples.

The chain employs TRBV6-5 and TRBJ2-7; possible D gene TRBD2, 6 bases. V lost 0 bases and J lost 2, with 8 bases in between. CDR3 size: 14 residues. Germline loops: CDR1 MNHEY, CDR2 SVGAGI. The CDR3 region is CASSYSGSTYEQYF. The CDR3 nucleotides are TGTGCCAGCAGTTACTCCGGGAGTACCTACGAGCAGTACTTC.

Here the CDR3 reads CASSLVGLVGTGELFF. For the CDR3, the DNA is TGCGCCAGCAGCTTGGTGGGGCTAGTGGGGACCGGGGAGCTGTTTTTT. V usage is TRBV5-1 and J usage is TRBJ2-2; weak D call: TRBD1 (5 bases). CDR1 is SGHRS, CDR2 YFSETQ, per germline. The CDR3 length is 16 residues. The ends were cut back, 0 bases at V and 5 bases at J, with 14 bases in the middle.

This chain links TRBV5-4 with TRBJ1-2; D gene unclear. The CDR3 extends over 15 amino acids. Looked up from germline, CDR1 is SGHNT and CDR2 is YYREEE (reference sequence). V lost 4 bases to trimming and J lost 4 bases, with 17 bases between them. This CDR3 is CASSQDGAGSYGYTF. The CDR3 DNA follows: TGTGCCAGCAGCCAAGATGGAGCAGGATCCTATGGCTACACCTTC.

The rearrangement uses TRBV15 and TRBJ1-5, with D possibly being TRBD1 (5 bases). Germline V gene lookup returns CDR1 LNHNV and CDR2 YYDKDF (reference sequence). The V and J ends lost 3 bases and 4 bases respectively, with 10 bases between them. This CDR3 is 14 amino acids long. CDR3 nucleotide sequence: TGTGCCACCAGCAGCAGGGATTCTAATCAGCCCCAGCATTTT. It encodes CATSSRDSNQPQHF.

The genes are TRBV30 and TRBJ2-2, with TRBD2 identical over 14 bases. The CDR3 has 16 residues. Per germline, CDR1 GTSNPN and CDR2 SVGIG (reference sequence). J gave up 7 bases and V 2 bases, and 6 bases lay outside the gene matches. The CDR3 sequence is CAWSRTSGRLGGELFF. In DNA form, the CDR3 reads TGTGCCTGGAGTCGGACTAGCGGGAGGCTGGGCGGGGAGCTGTTTTTT.

The chain links TRBV2 to TRBJ2-4; 7 nucleotides line up with TRBD2. J was trimmed by 8 bases and V by 6 bases; bases with no gene match: 4. CDR3 length: 12 residues. Germline lookup yields CDR1 SNHLY and CDR2 FYNNEI. CDR3 protein: CASSIAGHIQYF. In DNA, the CDR3 is TGTGCCAGCAGCATAGCGGGTCACATTCAGTACTTC.

V and J are TRBV5-1 and TRBJ2-7, with 9 bases that match TRBD1. Germline values: CDR1 SGHRS, CDR2 YFSETQ. The CDR3 totals 14 residues. Losses at the gene ends were 2 bases for V and 4 bases for J; bases not matched to a gene: 4. CDR3 protein: CASSFTTGGYEQYF. The CDR3 DNA sequence: TGCGCCAGCAGCTTTACGACAGGGGGGTACGAGCAGTACTTC. The full variable domain, completed using reference TRBV5-1 and TRBJ2-7, is KAGVTQTPRYLIKTRGQQVTLSCSPISGHRSVSWYQQTPGQGLQFLFEYFSETQRNKGNFPGRFSGRQFSNSRSEMNVSTLELGDSALYLCASSFTTGGYEQYFGPGTRLTVT.

The CDR3 DNA follows: TGTGCCAGCAGAAACGAGGGAGTGGGGACCCAGTACTTC. Its translation is CASRNEGVGTQYF. The V and J genes are TRBV2 and TRBJ2-5; a weak D match, TRBD2 (5 bases). The germline CDR1 and CDR2 sequences are SNHLY and FYNNEI. Deletions cut 6 bases from V and 7 bases from J, with 15 bases between. The CDR3 spans 13 residues.

This chain uses TRBV18 with TRBJ2-6; D is undetermined. This CDR3 has 15 residues. The germline V gene has CDR1 KGHSH and CDR2 LQKENI. The germline V and J ends were trimmed by 1 base and 2 bases, with 6 bases remaining between them. The DNA for the CDR3 is TGTGCCAGCTCACCACTAACGGCTGGGGCCAACGTCCTGACTTTC. This codes for CASSPLTAGANVLTF.

This chain uses TRBV7-6 with TRBJ2-7; D gene ambiguous. Per germline, CDR1 SGHVS and CDR2 FNYEAQ. Trimming removed 4 bases from V and 1 base from J, with 14 bases in between. This CDR3 is built from 15 residues. In nucleotides, the CDR3 is TGTGCCAGCAGCTCGAAGGGTATAGGGTCCTACGAGCAGTACTTC. It yields the protein CASSSKGIGSYEQYF.

This clone has only one observation. This chain joins TRBV6-1 and TRBJ1-5, with D possibly matching TRBD1 (6 bases). V was cut by 6 bases and J by 4 bases, with 13 bases left in between. The germline gives CDR1 MNHNS, CDR2 SASEGT. CDR3 length: 14 residues. The CDR3 here is CASRLTGWNQPQHF. CDR3 sequence (DNA): TGTGCCAGCAGACTCACAGGGTGGAATCAGCCCCAGCATTTT.

This sequence joins TRBV5-6 and TRBJ1-4; D is ambiguous. Looked up from germline, CDR1 is SGHDT and CDR2 is YYEEEE. V was clipped by 4 bases and J by 0 bases, with 7 bases between them. This CDR3 comprises 14 residues. In nucleotides, the CDR3 is TGTGCCAGCAGCCCCTGGGCAACTAATGAAAAACTGTTTTTT. Translating it yields CASSPWATNEKLFF.

In regard to this clone: This same CDR3 is encoded by further DNA sequences in the sample. This chain uses TRBV10-3 with TRBJ2-7; D remains unclear. The CDR3 has 12 amino acids. Deletions cut 3 bases from V and 6 bases from J, with 9 bases between. Germline values: CDR1 ENHRY, CDR2 SYGVKD. CDR3 in amino acids: CAISEPGGEQYF. For the CDR3, the DNA is TGTGCCATCAGTGAACCCGGCGGCGAGCAGTACTTC.

The chain has TRBV6-4 and TRBJ2-1, with TRBD2 matching 13 bases. Germline CDR1 and CDR2: MRHNA and SNTAGT. This CDR3 comprises 15 residues. V dropped 6 bases and J dropped 9; count of bases not matched to a gene: 8. The CDR3 DNA follows: TGTGCCAGCAGCCTACTAGCGGGAGGGTCTGGTGAGCAGTTCTTC. Protein product: CASSLLAGGSGEQFF.

V and J are TRBV18 and TRBJ2-1; TRBD2 aligns across 12 bases. There are 15 residues in the CDR3. Unmatched junction bases numbered 7, after V lost 5 bases and J lost 8 bases. Germline V gene sequence: CDR1 KGHSH, CDR2 LQKENI. DNA for the CDR3: TGTGCCAGCTCAAGCGGACTAGCGGGAACGGATGAGCAGTTCTTC. Protein product: CASSSGLAGTDEQFF.

This rearrangement joins TRBV27 to TRBJ1-4; perhaps TRBD1 as D (5 bases). The CDR3 has 15 amino acids. Trimming stripped 6 bases from V and 6 bases from J, with 17 bases between. Looked up from germline, CDR1 is MNHEY and CDR2 is SMNVEV (reference sequence). CDR3 region: CASSPWAVGDEKLFF. CDR3 bases: TGTGCCAGCAGCCCCTGGGCAGTGGGGGATGAAAAACTGTTTTTT.

This chain links TRBV30 with TRBJ1-5; D is possibly TRBD1 (5 bases). The V and J ends lost 2 bases and 1 base respectively, with 9 bases between them. CDR1 GTSNPN and CDR2 SVGIG come from the germline V gene (reference sequence). The CDR3 covers 14 residues. CDR3 sequence reads: CAWSMGRSNQPQHF. CDR3 DNA sequence: TGTGCCTGGAGTATGGGACGGAGCAATCAGCCCCAGCATTTT.

The chain uses TRBV5-6 and TRBJ2-2; tentatively, D is TRBD2 (6 bases). V lost 3 bases and J 3 bases, leaving 18 bases between the germline ends. Per germline, CDR1 SGHDT and CDR2 YYEEEE. The CDR3 covers 17 residues. The CDR3 spells CASSSLGWVADTGELFF. The CDR3 bases are TGTGCCAGCAGCTCCCTTGGGTGGGTAGCGGACACCGGGGAGCTGTTTTTT.

This sequence joins TRBV7-2 and TRBJ2-6, with TRBD2 matching over 11 bases. There are 18 residues in the CDR3. Germline V gives CDR1 SGHTA, CDR2 FQGNSA. V lost 1 base and J lost 3; bases outside the gene matches: 5. In DNA, the CDR3 is TGTGCCAGCAGCTTAGGTCCTAGCGGGAGGCGTGGGGCCAACGTCCTGACTTTC. It is translated as CASSLGPSGRRGANVLTF.

The rearrangement joins TRBV11-2 to TRBJ2-1, with TRBD1 matching 9 bases. The ends lost 4 bases at V and 8 bases at J; junction bases unmatched: 6. Germline V gene data show CDR1 as SGHAT and CDR2 as FQNNGV. The CDR3 runs 14 residues. The CDR3: CASSSGTGIDEQFF. In DNA form, the CDR3 reads TGTGCCAGCAGCTCCGGGACAGGGATCGATGAGCAGTTCTTC.

This chain uses TRBV11-2 with TRBJ2-6; D is uncertain. Germline-derived CDR1 and CDR2 are SGHAT and FQNNGV. The CDR3 is made up of 14 amino acids. Trimming took 1 base from V and 4 from J, leaving 5 bases between them. CDR3 protein: CASSLGPGANVLTF. CDR3 nucleotide sequence: TGTGCCAGCAGCTTAGGCCCCGGGGCCAACGTCCTGACTTTC.

With respect to this clone: The same CDR3 can be traced to other DNA sequences in this sample. The chain recombines TRBV5-1 with TRBJ2-3; TRBD1 might be the D (7 bases). V lost 4 bases, J lost 0 bases, and 9 bases lay in between. This CDR3 contains 14 residues. Germline lookup yields CDR1 SGHRS and CDR2 YFSETQ. The CDR3 here is CASSAGQSTDTQYF. The CDR3 DNA reads as TGCGCCAGCAGCGCGGGACAGAGCACAGATACGCAGTATTTT.

The chain has TRBV28 and TRBJ2-7; 8 positions match TRBD2. The germline gives CDR1 MDHEN, CDR2 SYDVKM. V gave up 1 base and J gave up 3 bases; unmatched junction bases: 5. The CDR3 has 15 amino acids. This CDR3 is CASSLYAGGLYEQYF. The CDR3 nucleotides read TGTGCCAGCAGTTTATACGCGGGAGGTCTCTACGAGCAGTACTTC.

The chain has TRBV6-1 and TRBJ2-1, with 11 bases fitting TRBD1. With 4 bases clipped from V and 5 bases from J, the junction kept 4 bases outside the gene matches. The CDR3 contains 15 residues. Looked up from germline, CDR1 is MNHNS and CDR2 is SASEGT. The CDR3 is CASSVGQGAHNEQFF. The CDR3 coding sequence is TGTGCCAGCAGTGTAGGACAGGGGGCACACAATGAGCAGTTCTTC.

A few counts support this clone. V and J are TRBV28 and TRBJ2-3; TRBD2 is a possible D gene (7 bases). The germline V and J ends were trimmed by 7 bases and 3 bases, with 14 bases remaining between them. The CDR3 sequence is 14 residues long. Per the germline V gene, CDR1 is MDHEN and CDR2 is SYDVKM. The CDR3 coding sequence is TGTGCCAGCATATGGGGAGGGGGAACAGATACGCAGTATTTT. Its translation: CASIWGGGTDTQYF. Filled out from reference TRBV28 and TRBJ2-3, the complete variable domain reads DVKVTQSSRYLVKRTGEKVFLECVQDMDHENMFWYRQDPGLGLRLIYFSYDVKMKEKGDIPEGYSVSREKKERFSLILESASTNQTSMYLCASIWGGGTDTQYFGPGTRLTVL.

The chain couples TRBV7-9 to TRBJ2-7, with TRBD2 matching over 11 bases. Per the germline V gene, CDR1 is SEHNR and CDR2 is FQNEAQ (reference sequence). With V trimmed by 4 bases and J by 2 bases, 4 bases remained unmatched. The CDR3 extends over 15 amino acids. This CDR3 is CASSSLAGATYEQYF. As DNA, the CDR3 is TGTGCCAGCAGCTCACTAGCGGGAGCCACCTACGAGCAGTACTTC.

The genes are TRBV4-3 and TRBJ2-1; D might be TRBD2 (6 bases). V was shortened by 0 bases and J by 10 bases, with 16 bases between the two germline ends. This CDR3 is built from 15 residues. Germline loops: CDR1 LGHNA, CDR2 YSLEER. The chain's CDR3 is CASSQDGRGLREQFF. Here the CDR3 DNA reads TGCGCCAGCAGCCAAGATGGCCGGGGACTCCGGGAGCAGTTCTTC.

The J gene is TRBJ2-1, the V gene TRBV5-4; D is tentatively TRBD1 or TRBD2 (6 bases each). Germline V gives CDR1 SGHNT, CDR2 YYREEE (reference sequence). V was cut by 1 base and J by 8 bases, with 10 bases left in between. The CDR3 consists of 13 residues. For the CDR3, the DNA is TGTGCCAGCAGCTTGAGGGGGGTCGATGAGCAGTTCTTC. As protein: CASSLRGVDEQFF. Using reference TRBV5-4 and TRBJ2-1 for the parts outside the CDR3, the full variable domain is ETGVTQSPTHLIKTRGQQVTLRCSSQSGHNTVSWYQQALGQGPQFIFQYYREEENGRGNFPPRFSGLQFPNYSSELNVNALELDDSALYLCASSLRGVDEQFFGPGTRLTVL.

This CDR3 is CASSSTTGNEQFF. DNA of the CDR3: TGTGCCAGCAGCTCAACGACCGGGAATGAGCAGTTCTTC. This sequence joins TRBV7-9 and TRBJ2-1; no definite D call. This CDR3 comprises 13 residues. V lost 4 bases and J 7 bases, leaving 11 bases between the germline ends. Germline V CDR1 and CDR2: SEHNR, FQNEAQ (reference sequence).

J is TRBJ2-1 and V is TRBV19; 7 positions agree with TRBD2. Germline trimming cut 5 bases from V and 0 bases from J; bases unmatched to any gene: 4. The CDR3 is 15 residues long. Germline V gene lookup returns CDR1 LNHDA and CDR2 SQIVND (reference sequence). The CDR3 DNA reads as TGTGCCAGTAGTTCTGCGGGAGACTCCTACAATGAGCAGTTCTTC. The encoded protein is CASSSAGDSYNEQFF.

The genes are TRBV7-9 and TRBJ2-6; tentative D call: TRBD1 (6 bases). In germline, CDR1 is SEHNR, CDR2 FQNEAQ (reference sequence). V lost 9 bases, J lost 0 bases, and 12 bases lay in between. The CDR3 covers 15 residues. Here the CDR3 reads CASSDRPSGANVLTF. CDR3 DNA sequence: TGTGCCAGTAGCGACAGGCCCTCTGGGGCCAACGTCCTGACTTTC.